The TCR beta chain described here comes from a study of preoperative IRX-2 immunotherapy in early breast cancer. The method was immunoSEQ multiplex PCR; TCRdb's version includes in-frame clones alone and lacks a portion of them. The profile covers 10,000 to 15,000 clones, with roughly 93% appearing a single time and approximately 29% taken by the ten largest. Noted treatment: preoperative locoregional IRX-2 cytokine immunotherapy. Preoperative locoregional IRX-2 cytokine immunotherapy was tested in the phase Ib source study. This TCR was sampled from a human donor with breast cancer. The sample was gathered from a patient treated with IRX-2 immunotherapy.

In DNA, the CDR3 is TGCGCCAGCAGCTTGGGGGTTCGGCCCATAGGTTACAATGAGCAGTTCTTC. This sequence encodes CASSLGVRPIGYNEQFF. The chain uses TRBV5-1 and TRBJ2-1; D is unclear. The CDR3 loop spans 17 amino acids. Germline CDR1 and CDR2: SGHRS and YFSETQ. V was clipped by 0 bases and J by 4 bases, with 17 bases between them. The full variable domain, with the rest looked up from reference TRBV5-1 and TRBJ2-1, is KAGVTQTPRYLIKTRGQQVTLSCSPISGHRSVSWYQQTPGQGLQFLFEYFSETQRNKGNFPGRFSGRQFSNSRSEMNVSTLELGDSALYLCASSLGVRPIGYNEQFFGPGTRLTVL.